This T cell receptor beta chain is from a study of blood T cells in healthy people across ages. Study-level findings and limits: There was no known CMV status for donors, so expanded clonotype changes were possibly confounded. Naive T cell percentage and TCR beta diversity correlated strongly. Observed TCR beta diversity per million T cells went down as age went up. This fall followed a roughly linear course with age.

The CDR3 totals 15 residues. The germline V gene has CDR1 SGHRS and CDR2 YFSETQ. About this clonotype itself: Its antigen is currently unknown.

A second PCR, run for about 7 to 11 cycles, used a sample-barcoded 5' primer plus a J-beta primer mix. Every cDNA molecule bore a tag from a template-switch adaptor containing 12 random nucleotides. TCRdb itself ran the 5' RACE reads through MiXCR, one entry per CDR3 protein. The sample lists some 1 million distinct CDR3 sequences, 35% to 55% occurring once. The sample comprised blood. J is TRBJ2-5 and V is TRBV5-1; perhaps TRBD2 as D (6 bases). The tail of the sequence fits TRBJ2-7 better, so the J call may be wrong. This clonotype was obtained from a woman aged 55-75 years in good health. The DNA for the CDR3 is TGCGCCAGCAGCTTGGGGTTCGGGAGCTCCTACGAGCAGTACTTC. Translation gives CASSLGFGSSYEQYF.